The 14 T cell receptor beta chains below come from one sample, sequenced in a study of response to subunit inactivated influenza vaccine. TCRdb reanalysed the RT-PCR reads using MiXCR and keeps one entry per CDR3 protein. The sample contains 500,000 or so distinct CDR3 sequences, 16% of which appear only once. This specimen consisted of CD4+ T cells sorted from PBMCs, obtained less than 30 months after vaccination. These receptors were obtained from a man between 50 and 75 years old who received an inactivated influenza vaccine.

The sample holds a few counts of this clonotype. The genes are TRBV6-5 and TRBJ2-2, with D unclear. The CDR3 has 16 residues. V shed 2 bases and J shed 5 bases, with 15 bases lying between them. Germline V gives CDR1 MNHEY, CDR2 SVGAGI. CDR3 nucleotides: TGTGCCAGCAGTTACAAGCGTGGAGTACGGACCGGGGAGCTGTTTTTT. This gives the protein CASSYKRGVRTGELFF.

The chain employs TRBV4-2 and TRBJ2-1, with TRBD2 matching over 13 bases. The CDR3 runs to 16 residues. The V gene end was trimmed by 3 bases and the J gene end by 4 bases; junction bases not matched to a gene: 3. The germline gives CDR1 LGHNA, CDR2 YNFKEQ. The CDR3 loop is CASSQQLAGGYNEQFF. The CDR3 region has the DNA TGTGCCAGCAGCCAGCAACTAGCGGGAGGGTACAATGAGCAGTTCTTC.

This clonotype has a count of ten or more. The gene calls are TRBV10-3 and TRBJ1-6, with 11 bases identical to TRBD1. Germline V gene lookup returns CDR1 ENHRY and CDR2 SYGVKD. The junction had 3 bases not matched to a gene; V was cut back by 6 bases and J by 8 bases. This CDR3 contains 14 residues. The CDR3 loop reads CAIRRDRGDSPLHF. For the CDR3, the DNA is TGTGCCATCAGGCGGGACAGGGGGGATTCACCCCTCCACTTT.

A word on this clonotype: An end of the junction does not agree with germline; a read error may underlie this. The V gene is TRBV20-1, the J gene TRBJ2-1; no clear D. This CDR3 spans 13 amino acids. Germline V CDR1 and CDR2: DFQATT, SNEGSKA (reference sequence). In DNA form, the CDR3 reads TGCAGTGCCTCCATAAGCTCCTACAATGAGCAGTCCTTC. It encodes CSASISSYNEQSF.

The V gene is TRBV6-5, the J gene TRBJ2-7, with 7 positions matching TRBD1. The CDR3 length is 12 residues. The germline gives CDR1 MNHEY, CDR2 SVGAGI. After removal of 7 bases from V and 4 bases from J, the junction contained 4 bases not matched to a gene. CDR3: CASNGRGYEQYF. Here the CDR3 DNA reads TGTGCCAGCAATGGCAGGGGGTACGAGCAGTACTTC.

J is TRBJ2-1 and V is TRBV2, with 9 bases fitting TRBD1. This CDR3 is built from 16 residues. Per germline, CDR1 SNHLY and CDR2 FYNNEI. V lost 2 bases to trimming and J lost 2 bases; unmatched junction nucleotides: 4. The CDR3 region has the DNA TGTGCCAGCAGTGAACGAGGACAGGGGACCTACAATGAGCAGTTCTTC. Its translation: CASSERGQGTYNEQFF.

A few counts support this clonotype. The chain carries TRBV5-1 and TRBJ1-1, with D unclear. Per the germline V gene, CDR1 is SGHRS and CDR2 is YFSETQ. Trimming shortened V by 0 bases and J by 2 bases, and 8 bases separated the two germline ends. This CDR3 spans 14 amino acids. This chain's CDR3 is CASSLEAQNTEAFF. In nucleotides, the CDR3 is TGCGCCAGCAGCTTGGAGGCACAAAACACTGAAGCTTTCTTT.

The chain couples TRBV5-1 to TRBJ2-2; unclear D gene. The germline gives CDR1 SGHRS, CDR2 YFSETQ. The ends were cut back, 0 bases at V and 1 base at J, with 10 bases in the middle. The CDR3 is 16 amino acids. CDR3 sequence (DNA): TGCGCCAGCAGCTTGGCCCCGGGTTTGAACACCGGGGAGCTGTTTTTT. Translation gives CASSLAPGLNTGELFF. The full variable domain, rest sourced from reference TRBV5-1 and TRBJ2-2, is KAGVTQTPRYLIKTRGQQVTLSCSPISGHRSVSWYQQTPGQGLQFLFEYFSETQRNKGNFPGRFSGRQFSNSRSEMNVSTLELGDSALYLCASSLAPGLNTGELFFGEGSRLTVL.

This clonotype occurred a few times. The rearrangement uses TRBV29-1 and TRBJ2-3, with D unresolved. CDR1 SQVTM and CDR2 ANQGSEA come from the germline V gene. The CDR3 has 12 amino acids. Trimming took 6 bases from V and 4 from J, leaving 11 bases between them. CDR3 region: CSVRPRADTQYF. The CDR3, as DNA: TGCAGCGTGAGGCCCCGTGCAGATACGCAGTATTTT.

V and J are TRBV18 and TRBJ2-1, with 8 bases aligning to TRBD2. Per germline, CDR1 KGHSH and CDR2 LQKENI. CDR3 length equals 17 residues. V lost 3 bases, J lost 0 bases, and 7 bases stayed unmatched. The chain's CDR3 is CASSPPGLAGSYNEQFF. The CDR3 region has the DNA TGTGCCAGCTCACCGCCCGGACTAGCAGGCTCCTACAATGAGCAGTTCTTC.

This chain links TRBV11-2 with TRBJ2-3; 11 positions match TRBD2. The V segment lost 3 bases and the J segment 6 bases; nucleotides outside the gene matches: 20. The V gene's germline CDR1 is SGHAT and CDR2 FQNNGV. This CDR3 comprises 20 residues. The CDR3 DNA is TGTGCCAGCAGCTTGCTGGGGACTAGCGGATACTCGTTTAGTTTCGATACGCAGTATTTT. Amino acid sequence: CASSLLGTSGYSFSFDTQYF.

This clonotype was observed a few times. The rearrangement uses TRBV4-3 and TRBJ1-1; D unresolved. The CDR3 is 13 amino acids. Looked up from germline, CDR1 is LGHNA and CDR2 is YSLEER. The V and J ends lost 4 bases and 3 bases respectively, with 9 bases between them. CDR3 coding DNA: TGCGCCAGCAGCCCCCAACTTCACACTGAAGCTTTCTTT. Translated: CASSPQLHTEAFF.

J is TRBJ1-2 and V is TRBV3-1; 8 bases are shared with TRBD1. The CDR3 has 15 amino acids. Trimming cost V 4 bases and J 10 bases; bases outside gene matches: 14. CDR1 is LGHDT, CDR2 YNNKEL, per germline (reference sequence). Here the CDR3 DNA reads TGTGCCAGCAGCCCCACTACTTCAGGGGGCGCGACCTACACCTTC. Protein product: CASSPTTSGGATYTF.

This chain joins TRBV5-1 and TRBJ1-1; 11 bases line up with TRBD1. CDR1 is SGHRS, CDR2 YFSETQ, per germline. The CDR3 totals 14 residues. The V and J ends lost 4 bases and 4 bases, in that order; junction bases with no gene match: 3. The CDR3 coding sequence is TGCGCCAGCAGCAGCGGGACAGGGGGCACTGAAGCTTTCTTT. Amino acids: CASSSGTGGTEAFF.